The entry that follows covers one TCR beta chain sequence. What it recognizes is unknown. The CDR3 sequence is 14 residues long. V lost 1 base and J lost 7, with 10 bases in between. These data belong to a study of T cell repertoires in cytomegalovirus infection. Across the whole study: Carrying CMV and the relevant HLA type showed in public TCR beta signatures.

General study results and limits: Within the response measured ex vivo, HLA-C-restricted CMV-specific TCR beta clonotypes were dominant.

One entry per CDR3 protein, called by TCRdb with MiXCR from the reads. The sample carries 630,000 or so distinct CDR3 sequences, roughly 26% recorded once. The rearrangement links TRBV12-3 or TRBV12-4 to TRBJ2-2; perhaps TRBD2 as D (5 bases). This clonotype originated in a human donor in good health (CMV status not recorded). Some clones in this sample may be carry-over from other donors' samples. Sequencing input: CD8+ T cells from PBMCs. CDR3 sequence (DNA): TGTGCCAGCAGTTTAGGGGGAGTGGTCGGGGAGCTGTTTTTT. Protein: CASSLGGVVGELFF.